Shown below are 23 T cell receptor beta chains from a single sample sequenced in a study of cytomegalovirus exposure and HLA in healthy donors. In the PCR, 60 Vbeta and 13 Jbeta primers were used. TCRdb's copy holds only in-frame clones and misses some; the assay was immunoSEQ multiplex PCR. The data hold under 100,000 clones, with around 62% observed a single time. Sequenced input: PBMCs. The source is a woman in her twenties or thirties in good health and CMV-seropositive.

This clone was detected a few times. The chain couples TRBV11-1 to TRBJ1-2, with 8 bases lining up with TRBD1. In germline, CDR1 is SGHAT, CDR2 FQDESV (reference sequence). The CDR3 has 13 residues. The ends lost 1 base at V and 13 bases at J; junction bases unmatched: 8. The CDR3 reads CASSLEQGDGRTF. CDR3 in DNA: TGTGCCAGCAGCTTAGAACAGGGGGACGGCCGCACCTTC.

The chain joins TRBV7-6 to TRBJ1-1; D not resolved. The germline V and J ends were trimmed by 5 bases and 6 bases, with 13 bases remaining between them. The CDR3 is 13 amino acids. Germline V gene lookup returns CDR1 SGHVS and CDR2 FNYEAQ. The CDR3 region is CASSLRSRAEAFF. The CDR3 DNA reads TGTGCCAGCAGCCTACGGTCCCGGGCTGAAGCTTTCTTT.

J is TRBJ2-7 and V is TRBV7-2; TRBD1 matches 9 bases. Germline CDR1 SGHTA, CDR2 FQGNSA. V shed 5 bases and J 3 bases; nucleotides not matched to a gene: 11. The CDR3 runs 16 residues. The CDR3 loop reads CASSRTRTGEGYEQYF. The CDR3 DNA sequence: TGTGCCAGCAGCCGGACTCGGACAGGGGAGGGCTACGAGCAGTACTTC.

This chain links TRBV2 with TRBJ2-3; 8 bases fit TRBD2. This CDR3 has 14 amino acids. Germline V gives CDR1 SNHLY, CDR2 FYNNEI. The junction had 11 bases not matched to a gene; V was cut back by 8 bases and J by 7 bases. CDR3 loop: CASGLAGGLHTQYF. The CDR3 coding sequence is TGTGCCAGCGGGCTAGCGGGCGGCTTACATACGCAGTATTTT.

The rearrangement uses TRBV5-6 and TRBJ1-4; 7 bases line up with TRBD1. J gave up 4 bases and V 4 bases, and 7 bases lay outside the gene matches. CDR1 is SGHDT, CDR2 YYEEEE, per germline. This CDR3 has 15 amino acids. As DNA, the CDR3 is TGTGCCAGCAGCCATGGGACAGTGAGTAATGAAAAACTGTTTTTT. It translates to CASSHGTVSNEKLFF.

V and J are TRBV9 and TRBJ2-1; 9 nucleotides match TRBD2. Trimming took 6 bases from V and 1 from J; bases not matched to a gene: 2. The CDR3 contains 14 residues. In germline, CDR1 is SGDLS, CDR2 YYNGEE. The DNA for the CDR3 is TGTGCCAGCAACGCGGGGGGGTCCTACAATGAGCAGTTCTTC. It codes for CASNAGGSYNEQFF. Looking up the rest from reference TRBV9 and TRBJ2-1 gives the full variable domain: DSGVTQTPKHLITATGQRVTLRCSPRSGDLSVYWYQQSLDQGLQFLIQYYNGEERAKGNILERFSAQQFPDLHSELNLSSLELGDSALYFCASNAGGSYNEQFFGPGTRLTVL.

V usage is TRBV9 and J usage is TRBJ1-2, with D hard to call. The CDR3 consists of 13 residues. Trimming took 9 bases from V and 2 from J, leaving 14 bases between them. CDR1 and CDR2 from the germline V gene are SGDLS and YYNGEE. CDR3 in amino acids: CATTPGLNYGYTF. CDR3 sequence (DNA): TGTGCCACCACCCCCGGGTTGAACTATGGCTACACCTTC.

Remarks on this clone: At one of its ends the junction is not consistent with the germline gene, which may arise from a read error. The chain employs TRBV29-1 and TRBJ2-2, with 7 bases fitting TRBD1. Germline assignment: CDR1 SQVTM and CDR2 ANQGSEA. The CDR3 is made up of 12 amino acids. CDR3 DNA sequence: TGCAGCTCCTTCCCATGGGCAGGGGGGCTGTTTTTT. Translated, it gives CSSFPWAGGLFF.

V and J are TRBV19 and TRBJ1-1; D call uncertain. The germline gives CDR1 LNHDA, CDR2 SQIVND (reference sequence). Between the trimmed V and J ends, which lost 6 bases and 10 bases, there was a span of 21 bases. The length of the CDR3 is 14 residues. The CDR3 DNA reads TGTGCCAGTAGATACCACGGCGACATACCCTCAGCTTTCTTT. Translating gives CASRYHGDIPSAFF.

This chain joins TRBV7-6 and TRBJ2-7; D may be TRBD1 (6 bases). The CDR3 is 14 residues long. Per germline, CDR1 SGHVS and CDR2 FNYEAQ. V was cut by 1 base and J by 3 bases, with 10 bases left in between. This chain's CDR3 is CASSLGTANYEQYF. The CDR3 bases are TGTGCCAGCAGCTTAGGGACAGCTAACTACGAGCAGTACTTC.

The V call is TRBV7-9, the J call TRBJ1-4; possible D gene TRBD1, 6 bases. The CDR3 is 14 amino acids. CDR1 SEHNR and CDR2 FQNEAQ come from the germline V gene (reference sequence). V lost 5 bases and J lost 10, with 17 bases in between. The DNA for the CDR3 is TGTGCCAGCAGCCCGGGGTGGGGGACACTAAAACTGTTTTTT. It translates to CASSPGWGTLKLFF.

The chain combines TRBV30 with TRBJ1-2; 9 positions agree with TRBD1. The CDR3 sequence is 17 residues long. Germline values: CDR1 GTSNPN, CDR2 SVGIG (reference sequence). Trimming removed 2 bases from V and 7 bases from J; junction bases left unmatched: 17. The CDR3, as DNA: TGTGCCTGGAGTCCCCCGGGACAGGGAATTAATTTAGGTGGCTACACCTTC. Translated: CAWSPPGQGINLGGYTF.

The chain joins TRBV7-9 to TRBJ2-3; 9 positions match TRBD1. The CDR3 extends over 13 amino acids. Trimming at V came to 8 bases and at J to 5 bases, leaving 5 bases not matched to a gene. Germline assignment: CDR1 SEHNR and CDR2 FQNEAQ (reference sequence). CDR3 residues: CASSQGAKDTQYF. DNA of the CDR3: TGTGCCAGCTCACAGGGGGCTAAAGATACGCAGTATTTT. The full variable domain, its missing parts supplied by reference TRBV7-9 and TRBJ2-3, is DTGVSQNPRHKITKRGQNVTFRCDPISEHNRLYWYRQTLGQGPEFLTYFQNEAQLEKSRLLSDRFSAERPKGSFSTLEIQRTEQGDSAMYLCASSQGAKDTQYFGPGTRLTVL.

J is TRBJ1-4 and V is TRBV15; D is undetermined. The V gene's germline CDR1 is LNHNV and CDR2 YYDKDF (reference sequence). V lost 0 bases, J lost 7 bases, and 9 bases lay in between. There are 14 residues in the CDR3. In DNA, the CDR3 is TGTGCCACCAGCAGAGATAACTCGGTTGAAAAACTGTTTTTT. Residues: CATSRDNSVEKLFF. Complete variable domain (other parts from reference TRBV15 and TRBJ1-4): DAMVIQNPRYQVTQFGKPVTLSCSQTLNHNVMYWYQQKSSQAPKLLFHYYDKDFNNEADTPDNFQSRRPNTSFCFLDIRSPGLGDTAMYLCATSRDNSVEKLFFGSGTQLSVL.

The chain employs TRBV2 and TRBJ1-2; 7 bases are shared with TRBD1. The CDR3 extends over 13 amino acids. The J segment lost 7 bases and the V segment lost 8 bases, leaving 10 bases of the junction unmatched. CDR1 is SNHLY, CDR2 FYNNEI, per germline. The CDR3 protein is CASLQQGMGGYTF. The CDR3 DNA sequence: TGTGCCAGCTTACAACAGGGGATGGGTGGCTACACCTTC.

V usage is TRBV21-1 and J usage is TRBJ1-2. TRBV21-1 is noted as a pseudogene. The CDR3 loop spans 17 amino acids. CDR3 DNA: TGTGCCAGCGCGGATACGAGGGTTGACGTGTGGATCTATGGCTACACCTTC. It translates to CASADTRVDVWIYGYTF.

This chain joins TRBV27 and TRBJ1-5; D is undetermined. With 0 bases removed from V and 5 bases from J, the gap between germline ends came to 11 bases. The CDR3 is made up of 15 amino acids. CDR1 and CDR2 (germline): MNHEY, SMNVEV (reference sequence). The CDR3, as DNA: TGTGCCAGCAGTTTATCGCAGGCCTACCATCAGCCCCAGCATTTT. Residues: CASSLSQAYHQPQHF.

This clone was counted once. Written as DNA, the CDR3 is TGTGCCAGCAGCAGAGGACAGGGGGCAGGAGAGACCCAGTACTTC. Residues: CASSRGQGAGETQYF. This sequence joins TRBV7-3 and TRBJ2-5; 11 positions match TRBD1. CDR1 and CDR2 from the germline V gene are SGHTA and FQGTGA. This CDR3 contains 15 residues. V was clipped by 5 bases and J by 4 bases; unmatched bases: 6.

The chain employs TRBV19 and TRBJ2-1; 10 positions agree with TRBD1. The germline gives CDR1 LNHDA, CDR2 SQIVND (reference sequence). The length of the CDR3 is 16 residues. V shed 0 bases, J shed 12 bases, and the junction held 11 bases outside the gene matches. The CDR3 reads CASSIDLTGGGQGQFF. Written as DNA, the CDR3 is TGTGCCAGTAGTATAGATCTGACAGGGGGCGGACAGGGGCAGTTCTTC.

The genes are TRBV5-1 and TRBJ2-1, with 14 bases aligning to TRBD2. Per the germline V gene, CDR1 is SGHRS and CDR2 is YFSETQ. The J segment lost 6 bases and the V segment lost 1 base, leaving 6 bases of the junction unmatched. The CDR3 is 17 residues long. CDR3 DNA: TGCGCCAGCAGCTTGCAACCGACTAGCGGGGGGGTCAATGAGCAGTTCTTC. Translation gives CASSLQPTSGGVNEQFF.

The chain combines TRBV7-9 with TRBJ2-3; 8 bases map to TRBD2. The V segment lost 6 bases and the J segment 4 bases; nucleotides outside the gene matches: 18. CDR3 length equals 18 residues. Germline values: CDR1 SEHNR, CDR2 FQNEAQ (reference sequence). The CDR3 protein is CASSPLAPGGQWADTQYF. CDR3 bases: TGTGCCAGCAGTCCCTTGGCACCGGGGGGGCAGTGGGCAGATACGCAGTATTTT.

This chain connects TRBV14 to TRBJ2-7; possibly TRBD1 for D (6 bases). The CDR3 extends over 14 amino acids. CDR1 SGHDN and CDR2 FVKESK come from the germline V gene. Trimming took 4 bases from V and 2 from J, leaving 12 bases between them. The CDR3 reads CASSRGQSPYEQYF. CDR3 DNA sequence: TGTGCCAGCAGCCGAGGACAGAGCCCCTACGAGCAGTACTTC.

J is TRBJ1-4 and V is TRBV28, with a weak D call TRBD1 (6 bases). Germline-derived CDR1 and CDR2 are MDHEN and SYDVKM. The ends were cut back, 2 bases at V and 5 bases at J, with 12 bases in the middle. The CDR3 loop spans 15 amino acids. The CDR3 nucleotides are TGTGCCAGCAGTTTAGGGGGCCGCGGGAATGAAAAACTGTTTTTT. It translates to CASSLGGRGNEKLFF.